This TCR beta chain emerged from a study of T cell repertoires in cytomegalovirus infection. At the level of the study: Based on public TCR beta signatures, there were indications of CMV infection and of a matching HLA type.

Each CDR3 protein is one row after TCRdb ran MiXCR on the reads. The sample records 300,000 to 400,000 distinct CDR3 sequences, around 25% being singletons. V was cut by 5 bases and J by 1 base, with 14 bases left in between. CDR3 length: 14 amino acids. Per germline, CDR1 DFQATT and CDR2 SNEGSKA (reference sequence). In the case of this clonotype: Its antigen is unknown.

The TCR was taken from a human donor in good health (CMV status not recorded). Some clones in this sample may be carry-over from other donors' samples. V and J are TRBV20-1 and TRBJ2-5; D is perhaps TRBD1 (6 bases). Sequences were derived from cultured PBMCs, sampled from culture after CMV antigen stimulation. The CDR3, as DNA: TGCAGTGCTCGCAGGGTGGGGGCCCAAGAGACCCAGTACTTC. Translated, it gives CSARRVGAQETQYF.